Given below is one TCR beta chain in context. The sample belongs to a study of identifying expanded T cells in peripheral blood. Measured with immunoSEQ multiplex PCR; TCRdb has only the in-frame clones, and not every one. The data contain some 75,000 clones, 90% of them singletons. This sequence originates from a person aged 18 to 69 in good health. Input material: blood.

The CDR3, as DNA: TGTGCCAGCAGTCCCCGCCGGGCTAGCGGGGGGGCGACAGATACGCAGTATTTT. It encodes CASSPRRASGGATDTQYF. J is TRBJ2-3 and V is TRBV27, with 12 nucleotides matching TRBD2. CDR3 length: 18 amino acids. The ends lost 5 bases at V and 3 bases at J; junction bases unmatched: 12. CDR1 is MNHEY and CDR2 is SMNVEV in the germline V gene (reference sequence).